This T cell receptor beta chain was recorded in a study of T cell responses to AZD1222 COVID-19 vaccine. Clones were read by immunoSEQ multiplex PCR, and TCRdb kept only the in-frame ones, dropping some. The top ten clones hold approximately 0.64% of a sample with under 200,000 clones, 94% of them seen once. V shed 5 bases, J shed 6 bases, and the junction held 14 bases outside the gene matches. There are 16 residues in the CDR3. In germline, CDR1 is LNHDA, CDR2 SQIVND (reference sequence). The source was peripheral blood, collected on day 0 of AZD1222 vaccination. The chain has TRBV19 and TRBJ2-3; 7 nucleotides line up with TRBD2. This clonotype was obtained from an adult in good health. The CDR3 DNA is TGTGCCAGTAGTGTTCCCTCCGGGACTACGGGGGATACGCAGTATTTT. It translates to CASSVPSGTTGDTQYF.